This T cell receptor beta chain was sequenced in a study of molecular identifiers for immune sequencing clone quantification (dated by TCRdb to between 2017 and 2018). Context from the whole study: In a replicate experiment, RNA from about 20,000 or 100,000 naive CD8 T cells was split into five aliquots, four of which were sequenced. This methods study used CD8 T cells to benchmark TCR RNA copy counting and molecular-identifier clustering-based TCR repertoire sequencing (MIDCIRS). The paper's findings and limits, for the study overall: When barcode sub-clustering was omitted, TCR diversity was inflated by chimeric consensus sequences, with chimeras reaching as high as 47%. In CMV-specific effector cells, clones with more than 20 RNA copies accounted for over 97% of molecules, whereas in naive cells such clones accounted for under 1%. Even against a background of one million naive CD8 T cells, spiked-in Jurkat TCR RNA amounting to a single cell's worth was reported to be detectable. Spiked-in Jurkat TCR RNA (around nine copies' worth), which is not part of the donor repertoire, was contained in the naive libraries. About three recovered TCR RNA copies per cell were obtained by modeling, versus around 9.8 by digital PCR, implying a capture efficiency of 25% to 35%. Identical TCR molecules sharing a barcode could cause highly expanded clone sizes to be underestimated.

Spanning cysteine to phenylalanine, the CDR3 consists of 14 amino acids. The DNA shown is the 42-base CDR3, in frame from base 1. Via the germline V gene (reference sequence), CDR1 is GTSNPN and CDR2 SVGIG. The germline ends are 17 bases apart after V is trimmed by 4 bases and J by 4 bases. Library creation used PCR. Instrument used: NextSeq 500. Bulk TCR libraries were made following a previously described method, with the TCR primers given in Table S5. The Qiagen AllPrep DNA/RNA kit was used to purify total RNA. Before analysis, reads from multiple sequencing runs of one library were combined. The authors processed their data as follows. Reads were retained only if their TCR constant sequence matched exactly, and those retained reads were trimmed to 150 nt and grouped according to their 12-nt molecular barcodes. Reads inside each barcode group were sub-clustered using a 15% Levenshtein threshold, and a quality-weighted consensus sequence was constructed for each RNA molecule. Non-functional sequences were discarded, and so were lower-count sequences lying one edit away from another sequence. Based on fitting two negative binomial distributions, any barcode sub-cluster with under 20% of the maximum read count was discarded. TCRdb applied fastp at Q25 and MiXCR to the public reads, then kept only in-frame beta chains. One record per CDR3 amino acid sequence lists the most common genes and DNA. These V and J calls rely on TCRdb rather than the paper's analysis. This sample lists about half a million distinct CDR3 sequences; roughly 26% were detected once. Clones ranked in the top ten supply 0.7% to 0.9% of the sample.

Libraries of naive CD8 T cells were built from anywhere between about 17,000 and 1,000,000 sorted cells, with 10%, 30% or 50% of the purified RNA used. On a BD FACSAria II, naive CD8 T cells were FACS-sorted as CD8+CD4-CCR7+CD45RA+ and collected into RLT Plus buffer. To test detection sensitivity, Jurkat RNA equal to fewer than 13 TCR copies was added to samples of about 20,000-1,000,000 naive CD8 T cells. Enrichment of CD8 T cells was done with RosetteSep CD8+ T Cell Enrichment Cocktail plus Ficoll-Paque, and ACK red cell lysis came afterward. This clonotype occurred many times. Its antigen has not been determined. No base-level quality is on record; no much larger clone is a single base apart.

The receptor was isolated from a human donor in good health. Some libraries in this study had Jurkat cell RNA spiked in. The material sequenced was naive CD8+ T cells from blood, with Jurkat cell RNA spiked in. What the cell subset or site label conveys for this sample: FACS-sorted CD8+CD4-CCR7+CD45RA+ naive T cells. The sequence links TRBV30 to TRBJ2-7; the D call is tentative, TRBD1 or TRBD2, as each matches 5 bases. The bases are TGTGCCTGGACCCCCGGGGCAGGAGTTTACGAGCAGTACTTC. This translates into CAWTPGAGVYEQYF. The full variable domain, completed from the reference TRBV30 and TRBJ2-7 proteins outside the CDR3, reads SQTIHQWPATLVQPVGSPLSLECTVEGTSNPNLYWYRQAAGRGLQLLFYSVGIGQISSEVPQNLSASRPQDRQFILSSKKLLLSDSGFYLCAWTPGAGVYEQYFGPGTRLTVT.